The rows below give T cell receptor beta chains drawn from one sample of a study of blood T cell repertoires in COVID-19. The method was immunoSEQ multiplex PCR; TCRdb's version includes in-frame clones alone and lacks a portion of them. The table records 200,000 or so clones, around 80% of them present only once. Sample: peripheral blood. Receptor source: a human donor with acute or convalescent COVID-19. The donor label of this sample is uncertain. Both conserved end residues are trimmed from each CDR3.

J gene: TRBJ1-1; V gene: TRBV7-2; CDR3 length: 11; CDR3 protein: ASSKQGGTEAF
J gene: TRBJ2-7; V gene: TRBV4-2; CDR3 length: 14; CDR3 protein: ASSQGGSASSYEQY
J gene: TRBJ1-1; V gene: TRBV14; CDR3 length: 13; CDR3 protein: ASSQEGAGRTEAF
J gene: TRBJ1-1; V gene: TRBV19; CDR3 length: 12; CDR3 protein: ASSSQGMNTEAF
J gene: TRBJ2-2; V gene: TRBV21-1; CDR3 length: 14; CDR3 protein: ASSKGEGRDTGELF
J gene: TRBJ1-1; V gene: TRBV2; CDR3 length: 12; CDR3 protein: ASSGTGSGTEAF
J gene: TRBJ2-7; V gene: TRBV9; CDR3 length: 13; CDR3 protein: ARRAGGRGPYEQY
J gene: TRBJ2-7; V gene: TRBV6-5; CDR3 length: 12; CDR3 protein: ASSYGGGSYEQY
J gene: TRBJ1-6; V gene: TRBV27; CDR3 length: 14; CDR3 protein: ASSLTGQPYNSPLH
J gene: TRBJ2-2; V gene: TRBV29-1; CDR3 length: 10; CDR3 protein: SGQGYTGELF
J gene: TRBJ1-3; V gene: TRBV5-5; CDR3 length: 14; CDR3 protein: ASSLAGTGSGNTIY
J gene: TRBJ1-1; V gene: TRBV25-1; CDR3 length: 12; CDR3 protein: ASSDSSLNTEAF
J gene: TRBJ2-6; V gene: TRBV5-1; CDR3 length: 16; CDR3 protein: ASSLAGTGGSGANVLT
J gene: TRBJ1-1; V gene: TRBV18; CDR3 length: 13; CDR3 protein: ASSPIITGNTEAF
J gene: TRBJ1-2; V gene: TRBV7-2; CDR3 length: 13; CDR3 protein: ASSSGGQPRYGYT
J gene: TRBJ1-5; V gene: TRBV4-2; CDR3 length: 14; CDR3 protein: ASSQVGVYSNQPQH
J gene: TRBJ1-1; V gene: TRBV12-3/TRBV12-4; CDR3 length: 11; CDR3 protein: ASRQTMNTEAF
J gene: TRBJ1-3; V gene: TRBV9; CDR3 length: 13; CDR3 protein: ASSVAAGAGNTIY
J gene: TRBJ2-7; V gene: TRBV7-2; CDR3 length: 13; CDR3 protein: ASSPRLAGSYEQY
J gene: TRBJ1-1; V gene: TRBV7-9; CDR3 length: 13; CDR3 protein: ASSPRGQANTEAF
J gene: TRBJ2-3; V gene: TRBV11-1; CDR3 length: 10; CDR3 protein: ASSTSADTQY
J gene: TRBJ2-5; V gene: TRBV9; CDR3 length: 12; CDR3 protein: ASSVSGVAETQY
J gene: TRBJ2-6; V gene: TRBV19; CDR3 length: 14; CDR3 protein: ASSMERLPGANVLT
J gene: TRBJ2-7; V gene: TRBV2; CDR3 length: 11; CDR3 protein: ASKFLQGHEQY
J gene: TRBJ2-7; V gene: TRBV7-2; CDR3 length: 10; CDR3 protein: ASSRGGYEQY
J gene: TRBJ1-4; V gene: TRBV28; CDR3 length: 13; CDR3 protein: ASSNRTGQNEKLF
J gene: TRBJ1-1; V gene: TRBV6-5; CDR3 length: 12; CDR3 protein: ASIQQGGSTEAF
J gene: TRBJ2-2; V gene: TRBV27; CDR3 length: 14; CDR3 protein: ASSLGLAANTGELF
J gene: TRBJ2-3; V gene: TRBV19; CDR3 length: 13; CDR3 protein: ASSILAAGKGTQY
J gene: TRBJ2-2; V gene: TRBV4-2; CDR3 length: 12; CDR3 protein: ASSQDWGAGELF
J gene: TRBJ1-1; V gene: TRBV7-9; CDR3 length: 12; CDR3 protein: ASSFLGRRTEAF
J gene: TRBJ2-7; V gene: TRBV28; CDR3 length: 9; CDR3 protein: ASSRGYEQY
J gene: TRBJ2-7; V gene: TRBV10-1; CDR3 length: 11; CDR3 protein: ASSDYGAYEQY
J gene: TRBJ1-5; V gene: TRBV19; CDR3 length: 12; CDR3 protein: ASRLQGKNQPQH
J gene: TRBJ1-5; V gene: TRBV9; CDR3 length: 13; CDR3 protein: ASSAGQGYNQPQH
J gene: TRBJ1-3; V gene: TRBV6-5; CDR3 length: 9; CDR3 protein: ASSTGNTIY
J gene: TRBJ2-2; V gene: TRBV5-4; CDR3 length: 13; CDR3 protein: ASRAGTRNTGELF
J gene: TRBJ1-5; V gene: TRBV28; CDR3 length: 18; CDR3 protein: ASSYPTGRRVGVGNQPQH
J gene: TRBJ1-5; V gene: TRBV19; CDR3 length: 12; CDR3 protein: ASSPGQRSQPQH
J gene: TRBJ1-2; V gene: TRBV19; CDR3 length: 10; CDR3 protein: ASSMGGGGYT